The subject of this entry is one TCR beta chain. Its antigen remains unknown. The sample belongs to a study of shared clonotypes between healthy human individuals. Study-wide results and caveats: In contrast to clonotypes shared by all four donors, non-shared clonotypes had lower generation probabilities. Clonotype sharing among donors was thought likely to change with sequencing depth.

Trimming took 3 bases from V and 4 from J, leaving 9 bases between them. This CDR3 has 14 residues. Germline assignment: CDR1 SNHLY and CDR2 FYNNEI. Participating donors were healthy, HIV-negative adults free of recent acute infections or vaccinations. Into CD45RA+ naive and CD45RA-negative memory subsets, the CD4+ cells were split. Clones were read by immunoSEQ multiplex PCR, and TCRdb kept only the in-frame ones, dropping some. The top ten clones hold 1.4% to 1.5% of a sample with some 1 million clones, around 74% of them seen once. Source material: memory CD4+ T cells sorted from blood. Subset in this sample: CD45RA-negative fraction. The chain uses TRBV2 and TRBJ2-2; D perhaps matches TRBD1 (6 bases). The source is a man between 18 and 29 years old in good health. The CDR3 nucleotides read TGTGCCAGCAGTGACAGGGGTATCACCGGGGAGCTGTTTTTT. This codes for CASSDRGITGELFF.